The sequence of this T cell receptor beta chain was determined in a study of T-cell memory formation after mild COVID-19. Study in general: The two donors had largely donor-specific TCR clusters. Findings and caveats of the study: The SARS-CoV-2 specificity of second-wave clones reaching peak at day 37 remained unverified.

Turning to this clonotype: Its antigen is currently unknown.

Germline CDR1 is MGHRA and CDR2 is YSYEKL. V was trimmed by 2 bases and J by 2 bases, leaving 16 bases between them. The length of the CDR3 is 16 residues. Each CDR3 protein is one row after TCRdb ran MiXCR on the 5' RACE reads. The table has 65,000 to 90,000 distinct CDR3 sequences, 13% seen once. The sequenced material came from PBMCs or a T cell subset sorted from them (not recorded which). The receptor was isolated from a man in his late teens or twenties who had mild COVID-19 (a few samples of this study predate the infection). Cell type and time point are not known. The J gene is TRBJ2-7, the V gene TRBV4-1; weak D call: TRBD1 (6 bases). CDR3 nucleotides: TGCGCCAGCAGCCAAATACAGGGAAAAGGGACCTACGAGCAGTACTTC. Amino acids: CASSQIQGKGTYEQYF.